The clone carrying this T cell receptor beta chain showed up just a few times. The antigen is unknown. Viral peptide pools were used in the ViraFEST assay to expand antigen-specific CD4+ T cells, and sequencing came afterward. Isolating CD4+ T cells followed less than 12 days of culture. The assay was immunoSEQ multiplex PCR, and TCRdb's table has in-frame clones only and misses some. This sample has tens of thousands of clones, with roughly four fifths found just once. The CDR3 contains 11 residues. The V end was cut by 5 bases, the J end by 4 bases, with 6 bases between. Germline CDR1 and CDR2: DFQATT and SNEGSKA (reference sequence). The data are from a study of vaccination effects on CD4 cells after COVID-19.

V and J are TRBV20-1 and TRBJ1-5; D not resolved. The sample here was CD4+ T cells from PBMCs cultured with HCoV-229E spike peptides, taken before COVID-19 vaccination. This TCR derives from a human donor who received a COVID-19 vaccine. The CDR3 sequence: CSAAGNQPQHF. The CDR3 DNA is TGCAGTGCTGCTGGAAATCAGCCCCAGCATTTT.